Each of the 15 T cell receptor beta chains below was sequenced from the same sample in a study of spatial heterogeneity in lung cancer. Time point of the sample: blood at routine non-recurrence follow-up after resection. Material for sequencing was whole RNA from tumor, nontumor lung or frozen PBMC, left unsorted. TCRdb re-called the 5' RACE reads through MiXCR, storing one row per CDR3 protein. The sample consists of around 120,000 distinct CDR3 sequences, more than 9% of them appearing once. This specimen was PBMCs, taken at follow-up. The receptor source for this set is a male donor with early-stage non-small cell lung cancer.

This rearrangement joins TRBV12-3 or TRBV12-4 to TRBJ2-1, with 11 nucleotides matching TRBD1. This CDR3 contains 16 residues. With 9 bases clipped from V and 4 bases from J, the junction kept 11 bases outside the gene matches. The CDR3 is CASNGQGAIGYNEQFF. CDR3 DNA: TGTGCCAGTAACGGACAGGGGGCAATCGGTTACAATGAGCAGTTCTTC.

This clonotype was detected only a few times. The V call is TRBV12-3 or TRBV12-4, the J call TRBJ2-2; the D gene is possibly TRBD2 (6 bases). The CDR3 consists of 14 residues. Trimming cost V 6 bases and J 6 bases, with 14 bases left between them. Written as DNA, the CDR3 is TGTGCCAGCAGACCTCACGGGACTCCCGGGGAGCTGTTTTTT. Its protein product is CASRPHGTPGELFF.

This clonotype was seen a few times. The chain uses TRBV2 and TRBJ2-7, with 9 bases identical to TRBD1. The CDR3 contains 13 residues. Germline V gene sequence: CDR1 SNHLY, CDR2 FYNNEI. Losses at the gene ends were 6 bases for V and 3 bases for J; bases not matched to a gene: 3. The DNA for the CDR3 is TGTGCCAGCAGAAGGGACAGGGACTACGAGCAGTACTTC. Translating gives CASRRDRDYEQYF. The full variable domain, completed using reference TRBV2 and TRBJ2-7, is EPEVTQTPSHQVTQMGQEVILRCVPISNHLYFYWYRQILGQKVEFLVSFYNNEISEKSEIFDDQFSVERPDGSNFTLKIRSTKLEDSAMYFCASRRDRDYEQYFGPGTRLTVT.

This clonotype showed up many times. The V and J genes are TRBV4-1 and TRBJ2-1; perhaps D is TRBD1 or TRBD2 (5 bases each). Trimming cost V 5 bases and J 9 bases, with 11 bases left between them. The CDR3 runs to 12 residues. CDR1 and CDR2 from the germline V gene are MGHRA and YSYEKL. This CDR3 is CASSEGWSEQFF. The CDR3 DNA reads TGCGCCAGCAGCGAGGGGTGGAGTGAGCAGTTCTTC.

This chain joins TRBV6-5 and TRBJ2-2; 9 bases match TRBD1. V was pared by 7 bases and J by 2 bases, with 8 bases of the junction left unmatched. The CDR3 consists of 16 residues. Germline assignment: CDR1 MNHEY and CDR2 SVGAGI. The CDR3 protein is CASKPGTGKNTGELFF. CDR3 DNA: TGTGCCAGCAAACCAGGGACAGGGAAAAACACCGGGGAGCTGTTTTTT.

In this sample, this clonotype turned up a few times. This rearrangement joins TRBV3-1 to TRBJ2-7; a weak D match, TRBD1 (6 bases). V was trimmed by 2 bases and J by 1 base, leaving 9 bases between them. CDR3 length: 14 residues. Germline V lookup: CDR1 LGHDT, CDR2 YNNKEL (reference sequence). In nucleotides, the CDR3 is TGTGCCAGCAGCCAAACCGACAGGTCCTACGAGCAGTACTTC. Translated: CASSQTDRSYEQYF.

This clonotype showed up just a few times. The chain carries TRBV7-9 and TRBJ2-2; possible D gene TRBD1, 5 bases. Trimming cost V 4 bases and J 3 bases, with 27 bases left between them. Germline CDR1 reads SEHNR; CDR2 reads FQNEAQ (reference sequence). The CDR3 has 20 amino acids. CDR3 sequence: CASSYTGRATDRIYTGELFF. In nucleotides, the CDR3 is TGTGCCAGCAGCTACACCGGGCGCGCGACAGATAGGATTTACACCGGGGAGCTGTTTTTT.

This chain connects TRBV18 to TRBJ2-1, with 9 bases matching TRBD1. Germline CDR1 KGHSH, CDR2 LQKENI. The CDR3 extends over 16 amino acids. The J segment lost 5 bases and the V segment lost 0 bases, leaving 5 bases of the junction unmatched. CDR3 coding DNA: TGTGCCAGCTCACCACCTATGGGACAGGGAAACAATGAGCAGTTCTTC. Translated, it gives CASSPPMGQGNNEQFF.

This clonotype has a count of ten or more. The chain couples TRBV12-3 or TRBV12-4 to TRBJ2-5; 10 bases agree with TRBD1. Trimming removed 4 bases from V and 9 bases from J; junction bases left unmatched: 8. The CDR3 totals 14 residues. The CDR3 DNA reads TGTGCCAGCAGTTCCGGGACAGGGGATCGGGCCCAGTACTTC. Its protein is CASSSGTGDRAQYF.

This clonotype was recorded a few times. V and J are TRBV5-1 and TRBJ1-1; the D is unclear. V lost 1 base and J lost 1, with 11 bases in between. The CDR3 has 15 residues. From germline, CDR1 is SGHRS and CDR2 YFSETQ. The CDR3 sequence is CASSLTSTGNTEAFF. CDR3 in DNA: TGCGCCAGCAGCTTGACAAGTACGGGGAACACTGAAGCTTTCTTT.

This rearrangement joins TRBV28 to TRBJ1-2; 10 bases are a match to TRBD1. The CDR3 loop spans 16 amino acids. Germline V gene lookup returns CDR1 MDHEN and CDR2 SYDVKM. V was pared by 3 bases and J by 6 bases, with 10 bases of the junction left unmatched. CDR3 nucleotides: TGTGCCAGCAGTTTGGGCCCCGGGACAGGGGCAGATGGCTACACCTTC. It codes for CASSLGPGTGADGYTF.

The rearrangement joins TRBV7-2 to TRBJ2-5; TRBD1 aligns across 7 bases. Unmatched junction bases numbered 7, after V lost 0 bases and J lost 6 bases. Germline CDR1 reads SGHTA; CDR2 reads FQGNSA. This CDR3 region has 15 residues. Here the CDR3 DNA reads TGTGCCAGCAGCTTAGCGAGGAACAGGGGAAAGACCCAGTACTTC. This sequence encodes CASSLARNRGKTQYF. Full variable domain (outside the CDR3, taken from reference TRBV7-2 and TRBJ2-5): GAGVSQSPSNKVTEKGKDVELRCDPISGHTALYWYRQSLGQGLEFLIYFQGNSAPDKSGLPSDRFSAERTGGSVSTLTIQRTQQEDSAVYLCASSLARNRGKTQYFGPGTRLLVL.

This clonotype was observed at least ten times. The J gene is TRBJ2-1, the V gene TRBV20-1; 9 bases are shared with TRBD2. V was pared by 7 bases and J by 0 bases, with 4 bases of the junction left unmatched. Germline lookup yields CDR1 DFQATT and CDR2 SNEGSKA (reference sequence). The CDR3 runs 14 residues. CDR3 bases: TGCAGTGGAGCGGGGGGATCCTCCTACAATGAGCAGTTCTTC. Protein: CSGAGGSSYNEQFF.

The chain carries TRBV6-1 and TRBJ2-2; D tentatively reads TRBD1 or TRBD2 (5 bases each). This CDR3 contains 14 residues. V lost 7 bases and J 9 bases, leaving 18 bases between the germline ends. The V gene's germline CDR1 is MNHNS and CDR2 SASEGT. The CDR3 DNA is TGTGCCAGCAATTCAGGGAGTTCGTTTAGGGAGCTGTTTTTT. Translation gives CASNSGSSFRELFF.

This clonotype was counted many times. V gene TRBV28 combines with J gene TRBJ2-5, with 9 bases aligning to TRBD2. V shed 7 bases, J shed 5 bases, and the junction held 8 bases outside the gene matches. The length of the CDR3 is 14 residues. From germline, CDR1 is MDHEN and CDR2 SYDVKM. The CDR3 sequence is CASTVSGGAETQYF. The CDR3 DNA reads as TGTGCCAGCACAGTTAGCGGGGGCGCCGAGACCCAGTACTTC.